The 9 T cell receptor beta chains below come from one sample, sequenced in a study of T cell clusters in autoimmune cytopenias. About 37,500 genome equivalents of blood DNA were amplified for TRB. TRB was amplified by touch-down multiplex PCR, primer pools A and B combined. TCRdb re-called the multiplex PCR reads and catalogs CDR3 proteins one per entry, DNA excluded. Here the sample table reports nearly 7,500 distinct CDR3 sequences. Sequencing was performed on peripheral blood. These receptors all stem from a human donor with an autoimmune cytopenia or autoimmune hepatitis (not recorded which).

Its frequency marks this clonotype as medium-sized. This chain connects TRBV19 to TRBJ2-2; without DNA, the TCRdb call of TRBD1 cannot be checked. The CDR3 has 16 residues. Per the germline V gene, CDR1 is LNHDA and CDR2 is SQIVND (reference sequence). The CDR3 here is CASSIRGRGITGELFF.

In terms of frequency, this clonotype is medium-sized. This chain links TRBV11-1 with TRBJ2-5; TCRdb gives TRBD2 as the D gene, but with no DNA this cannot be confirmed. CDR1 is SGHAT, CDR2 FQDESV, per germline (reference sequence). The CDR3 runs to 17 residues. The CDR3 loop reads CASSNQRGGRVLETQYF.

The chain combines TRBV19 with TRBJ2-7; the TCRdb call, TRBD2, lacks DNA for checking. The V gene's germline CDR1 is LNHDA and CDR2 SQIVND (reference sequence). The CDR3 covers 14 residues. CDR3 loop: CASTGLAGGYEQYF. The variable domain in full, completed from reference TRBV19 and TRBJ2-7, reads DGGITQSPKYLFRKEGQNVTLSCEQNLNHDAMYWYRQDPGQGLRLIYYSQIVNDFQKGDIAEGYSVSREKKESFPLTVTSAQKNPTAFYLCASTGLAGGYEQYFGPGTRLTVT.

The V call is TRBV28, the J call TRBJ2-1; TCRdb designates TRBD2, a call that cannot be tested without DNA. The CDR3 spans 15 residues. Germline CDR1 reads MDHEN; CDR2 reads SYDVKM. This CDR3 is CASSLPGGGGNEQFF.

Frequency places this clonotype as medium-sized (0.01 to 0.1%). CDR3: CASSGWESVDTQYF. The rearrangement links TRBV12-3 or TRBV12-4 to TRBJ2-3; TCRdb outputs TRBD2, but without DNA this stays unchecked. The CDR3 length is 14 residues.

This clonotype counts as medium-sized by frequency. The rearrangement uses TRBV27 and TRBJ2-7; the TCRdb D gene call, TRBD1, has no DNA to confirm it. The germline V gene encodes CDR1 MNHEY and CDR2 SMNVEV (reference sequence). The CDR3 runs 16 residues. CDR3 amino acids: CASSLWAAGGSYEQYF.

V is TRBV5-4 and J is TRBJ1-4; no DNA is available, so the TRBD1 call from TCRdb remains unchecked. The CDR3 runs 19 residues. In germline, CDR1 is SGHNT, CDR2 YYREEE (reference sequence). The CDR3 region is CASSPRDRVAGGANEKLFF. Full variable domain (remainder filled in from reference TRBV5-4 and TRBJ1-4): ETGVTQSPTHLIKTRGQQVTLRCSSQSGHNTVSWYQQALGQGPQFIFQYYREEENGRGNFPPRFSGLQFPNYSSELNVNALELDDSALYLCASSPRDRVAGGANEKLFFGSGTQLSVL.

The chain has TRBV6-1 and TRBJ2-7; there is no DNA to check the TCRdb D call of TRBD1. The V gene's germline CDR1 is MNHNS and CDR2 SASEGT. The CDR3 totals 15 residues. CDR3 amino acids: CASRGETGGSDEQYF.

The chain couples TRBV11-3 to TRBJ1-2; TCRdb picks TRBD1, but there is no DNA to check that call. Germline V gene data show CDR1 as SGHNT and CDR2 as YENEEA. CDR3 length equals 13 residues. The CDR3 protein is CASSSTGGSGYTF.